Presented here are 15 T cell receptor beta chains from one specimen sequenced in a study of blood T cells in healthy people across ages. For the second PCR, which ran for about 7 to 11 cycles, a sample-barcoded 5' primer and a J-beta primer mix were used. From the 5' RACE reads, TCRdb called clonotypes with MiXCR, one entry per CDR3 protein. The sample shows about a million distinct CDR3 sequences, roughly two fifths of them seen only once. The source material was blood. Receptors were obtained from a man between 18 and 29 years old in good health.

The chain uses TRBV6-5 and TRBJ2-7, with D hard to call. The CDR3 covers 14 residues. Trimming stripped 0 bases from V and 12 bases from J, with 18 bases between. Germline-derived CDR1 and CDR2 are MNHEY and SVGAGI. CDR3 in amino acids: CASSYSSLGNIRYF. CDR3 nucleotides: TGTGCCAGCAGTTACTCGTCCCTGGGGAACATTCGGTACTTC.

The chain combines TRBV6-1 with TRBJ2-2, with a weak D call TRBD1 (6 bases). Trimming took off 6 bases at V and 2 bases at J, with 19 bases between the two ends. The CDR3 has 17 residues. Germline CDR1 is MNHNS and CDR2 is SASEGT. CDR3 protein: CASRGTGRYENTGELFF. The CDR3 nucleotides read TGTGCCAGCAGAGGAACAGGGCGCTACGAAAACACCGGGGAGCTGTTTTTT.

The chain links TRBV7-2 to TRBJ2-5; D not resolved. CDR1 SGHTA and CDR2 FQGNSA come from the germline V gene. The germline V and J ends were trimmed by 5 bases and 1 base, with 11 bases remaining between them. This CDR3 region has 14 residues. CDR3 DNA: TGTGCCAGCAGCATAAGTGGTCCCCAAGAGACCCAGTACTTC. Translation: CASSISGPQETQYF. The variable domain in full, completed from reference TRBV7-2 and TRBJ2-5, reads GAGVSQSPSNKVTEKGKDVELRCDPISGHTALYWYRQSLGQGLEFLIYFQGNSAPDKSGLPSDRFSAERTGGSVSTLTIQRTQQEDSAVYLCASSISGPQETQYFGPGTRLLVL.

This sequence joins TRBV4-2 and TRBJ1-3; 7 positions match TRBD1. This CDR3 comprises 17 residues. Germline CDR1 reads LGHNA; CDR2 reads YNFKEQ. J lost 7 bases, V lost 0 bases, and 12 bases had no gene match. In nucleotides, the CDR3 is TGTGCCAGCAGCCAAGAGGACAGGAGACAGCTTCGGAACACCATATATTTT. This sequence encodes CASSQEDRRQLRNTIYF.

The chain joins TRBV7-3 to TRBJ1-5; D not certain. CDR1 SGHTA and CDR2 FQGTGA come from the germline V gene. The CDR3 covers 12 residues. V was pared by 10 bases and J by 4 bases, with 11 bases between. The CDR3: CATLVPNQPQHF. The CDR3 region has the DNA TGTGCCACCCTGGTCCCTAATCAGCCCCAGCATTTT.

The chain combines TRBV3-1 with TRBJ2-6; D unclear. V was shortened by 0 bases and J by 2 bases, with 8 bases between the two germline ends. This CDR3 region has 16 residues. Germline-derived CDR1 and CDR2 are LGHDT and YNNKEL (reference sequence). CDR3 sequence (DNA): TGTGCCAGCAGCCAAGATCTGGTCGCTGGGGCCAACGTCCTGACTTTC. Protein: CASSQDLVAGANVLTF.

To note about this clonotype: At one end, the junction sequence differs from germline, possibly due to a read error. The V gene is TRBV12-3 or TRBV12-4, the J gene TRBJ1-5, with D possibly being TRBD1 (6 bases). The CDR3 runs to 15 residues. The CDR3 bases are TGTACCAGCAGCCACGTAGGGGGGTTAGATCAGCCCCAGCATTTT. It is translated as CTSSHVGGLDQPQHF.

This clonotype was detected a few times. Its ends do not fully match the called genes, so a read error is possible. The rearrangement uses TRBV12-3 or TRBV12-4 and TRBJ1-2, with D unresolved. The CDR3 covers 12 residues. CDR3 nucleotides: TGTGCCAGCGGTTTTGGCCTGGGCGGCTACACCTTC. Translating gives CASGFGLGGYTF.

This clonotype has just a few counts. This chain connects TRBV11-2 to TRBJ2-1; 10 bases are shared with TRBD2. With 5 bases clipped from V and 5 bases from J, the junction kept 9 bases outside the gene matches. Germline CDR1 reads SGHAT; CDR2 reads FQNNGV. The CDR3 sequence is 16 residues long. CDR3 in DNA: TGTGCCAGCAGCCGCTCACTAGCGGGGATCAACAATGAGCAGTTCTTC. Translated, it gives CASSRSLAGINNEQFF.

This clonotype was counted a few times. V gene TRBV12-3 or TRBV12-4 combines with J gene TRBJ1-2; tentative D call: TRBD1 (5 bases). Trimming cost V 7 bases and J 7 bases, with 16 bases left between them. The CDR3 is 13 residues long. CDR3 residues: CASTLGGYSGYTF. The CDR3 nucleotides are TGTGCCAGCACCCTCGGGGGGTATAGTGGCTACACCTTC.

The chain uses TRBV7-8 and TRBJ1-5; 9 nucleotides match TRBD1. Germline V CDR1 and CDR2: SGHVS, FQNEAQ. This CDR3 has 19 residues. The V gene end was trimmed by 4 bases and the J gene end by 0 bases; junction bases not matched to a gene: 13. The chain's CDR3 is CASSSLHWDRAYSNQPQHF. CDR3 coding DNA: TGTGCCAGCAGCTCTCTCCACTGGGACAGGGCGTATAGCAATCAGCCCCAGCATTTT.

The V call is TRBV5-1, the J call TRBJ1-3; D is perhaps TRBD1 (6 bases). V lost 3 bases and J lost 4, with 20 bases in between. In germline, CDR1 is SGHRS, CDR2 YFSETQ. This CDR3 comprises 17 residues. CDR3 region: CASSWTGLGASGNTIYF. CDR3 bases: TGCGCCAGCAGCTGGACCGGCCTGGGGGCGAGCGGAAACACCATATATTTT.

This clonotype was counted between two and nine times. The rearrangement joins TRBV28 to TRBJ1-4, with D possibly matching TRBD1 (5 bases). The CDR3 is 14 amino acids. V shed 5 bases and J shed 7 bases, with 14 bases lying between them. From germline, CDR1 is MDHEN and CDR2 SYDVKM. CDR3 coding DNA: TGTGCCAGCAGTCCCCCGACTAGGGGTGAAAAACTGTTTTTT. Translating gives CASSPPTRGEKLFF.

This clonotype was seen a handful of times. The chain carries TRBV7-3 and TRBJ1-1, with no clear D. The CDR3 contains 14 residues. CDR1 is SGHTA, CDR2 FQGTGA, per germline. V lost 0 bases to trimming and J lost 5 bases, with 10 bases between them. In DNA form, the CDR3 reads TGTGCCAGCAGCTTAACACGAATCGGGACTGAAGCTTTCTTT. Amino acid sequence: CASSLTRIGTEAFF.

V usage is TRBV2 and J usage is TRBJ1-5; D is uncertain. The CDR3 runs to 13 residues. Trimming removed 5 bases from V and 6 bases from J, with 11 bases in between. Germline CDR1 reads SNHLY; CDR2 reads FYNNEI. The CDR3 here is CASSRGGPQPQHF. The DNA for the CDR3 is TGTGCCAGCAGTCGCGGAGGGCCTCAGCCCCAGCATTTT.